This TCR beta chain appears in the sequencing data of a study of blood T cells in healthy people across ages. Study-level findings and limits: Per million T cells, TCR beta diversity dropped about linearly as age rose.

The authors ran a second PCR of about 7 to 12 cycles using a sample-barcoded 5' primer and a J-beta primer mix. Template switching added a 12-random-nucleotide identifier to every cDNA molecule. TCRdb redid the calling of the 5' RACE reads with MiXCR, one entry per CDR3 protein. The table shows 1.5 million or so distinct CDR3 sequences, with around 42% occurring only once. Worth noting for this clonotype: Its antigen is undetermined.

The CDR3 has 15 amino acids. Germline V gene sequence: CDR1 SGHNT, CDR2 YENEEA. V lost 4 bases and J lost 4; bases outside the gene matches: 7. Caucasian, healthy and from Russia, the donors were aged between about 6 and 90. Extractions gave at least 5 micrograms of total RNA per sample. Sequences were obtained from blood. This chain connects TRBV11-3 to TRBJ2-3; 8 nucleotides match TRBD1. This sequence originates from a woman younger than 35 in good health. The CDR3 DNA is TGTGCCAGCAGCTCCCCTCCAGGGGGCCCAGATACGCAGTATTTT. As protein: CASSSPPGGPDTQYF.